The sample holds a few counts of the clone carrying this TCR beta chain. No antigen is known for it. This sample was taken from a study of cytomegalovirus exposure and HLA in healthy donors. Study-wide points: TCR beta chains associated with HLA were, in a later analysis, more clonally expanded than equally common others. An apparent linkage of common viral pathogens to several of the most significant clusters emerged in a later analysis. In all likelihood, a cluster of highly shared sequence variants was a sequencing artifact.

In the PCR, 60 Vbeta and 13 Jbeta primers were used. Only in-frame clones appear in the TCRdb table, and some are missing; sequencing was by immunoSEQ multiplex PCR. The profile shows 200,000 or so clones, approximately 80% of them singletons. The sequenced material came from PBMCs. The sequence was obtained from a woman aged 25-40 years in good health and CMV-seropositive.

The CDR3 DNA sequence: TGTGCCAGCAGAAGGGACAGGGGGCACACTGAAGCTTTCTTT. Its protein is CASRRDRGHTEAFF. The V call is TRBV28, the J call TRBJ1-1; TRBD1 agrees at 12 bases. From germline, CDR1 is MDHEN and CDR2 SYDVKM. V lost 6 bases, J lost 3 bases, and 2 bases stayed unmatched. This CDR3 region has 14 residues.